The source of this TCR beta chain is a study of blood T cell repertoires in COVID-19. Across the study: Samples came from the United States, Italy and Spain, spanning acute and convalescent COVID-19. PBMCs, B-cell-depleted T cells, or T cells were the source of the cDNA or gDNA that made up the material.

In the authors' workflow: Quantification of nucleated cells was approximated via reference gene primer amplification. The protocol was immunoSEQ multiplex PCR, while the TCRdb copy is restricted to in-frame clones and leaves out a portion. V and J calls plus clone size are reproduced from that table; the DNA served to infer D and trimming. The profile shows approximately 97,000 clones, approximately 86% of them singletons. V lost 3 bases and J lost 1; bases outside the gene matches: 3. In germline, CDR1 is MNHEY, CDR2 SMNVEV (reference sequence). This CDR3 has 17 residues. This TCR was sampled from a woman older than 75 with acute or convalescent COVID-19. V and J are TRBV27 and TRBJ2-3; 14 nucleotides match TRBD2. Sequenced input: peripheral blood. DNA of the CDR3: TGTGCCAGCAGTTTCCTGGGACTAGCGGGGGGCACAGATACGCAGTATTTT. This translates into CASSFLGLAGGTDTQYF.